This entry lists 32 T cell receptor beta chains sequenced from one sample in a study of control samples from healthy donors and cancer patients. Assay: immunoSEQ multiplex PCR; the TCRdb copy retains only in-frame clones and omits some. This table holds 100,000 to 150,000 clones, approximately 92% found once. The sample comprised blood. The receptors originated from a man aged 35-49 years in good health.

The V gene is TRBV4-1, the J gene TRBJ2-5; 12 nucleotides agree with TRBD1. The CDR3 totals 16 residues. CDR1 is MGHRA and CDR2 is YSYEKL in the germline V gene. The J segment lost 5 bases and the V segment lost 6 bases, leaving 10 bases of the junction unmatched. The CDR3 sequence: CASRPGTGGQRETQYF. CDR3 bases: TGCGCCAGCAGACCCGGGACAGGGGGCCAGAGGGAGACCCAGTACTTC.

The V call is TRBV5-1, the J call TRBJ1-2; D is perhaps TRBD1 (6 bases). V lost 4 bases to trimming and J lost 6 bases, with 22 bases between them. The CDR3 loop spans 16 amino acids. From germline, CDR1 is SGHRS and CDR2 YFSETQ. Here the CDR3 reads CASSPGPLQRGDGYTF. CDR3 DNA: TGCGCCAGCAGCCCCGGCCCTCTCCAAAGGGGGGATGGCTACACCTTC. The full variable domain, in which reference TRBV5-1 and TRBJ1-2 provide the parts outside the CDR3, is KAGVTQTPRYLIKTRGQQVTLSCSPISGHRSVSWYQQTPGQGLQFLFEYFSETQRNKGNFPGRFSGRQFSNSRSEMNVSTLELGDSALYLCASSPGPLQRGDGYTFGSGTRLTVV.

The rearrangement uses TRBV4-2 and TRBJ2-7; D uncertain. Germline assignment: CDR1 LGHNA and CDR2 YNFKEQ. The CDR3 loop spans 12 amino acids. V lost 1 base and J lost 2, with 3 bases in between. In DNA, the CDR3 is TGTGCCAGCAGCCAAGTCGCCTACGAGCAGTACTTC. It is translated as CASSQVAYEQYF.

The CDR3 DNA is TGTGCCAGCAGCGTAGACCACTCTGGAAACACCATATATTTT. Its protein product is CASSVDHSGNTIYF. J is TRBJ1-3 and V is TRBV9; D uncertain. With 0 bases removed from V and 0 bases from J, the gap between germline ends came to 4 bases. The CDR3 sequence is 14 residues long. Germline V gives CDR1 SGDLS, CDR2 YYNGEE.

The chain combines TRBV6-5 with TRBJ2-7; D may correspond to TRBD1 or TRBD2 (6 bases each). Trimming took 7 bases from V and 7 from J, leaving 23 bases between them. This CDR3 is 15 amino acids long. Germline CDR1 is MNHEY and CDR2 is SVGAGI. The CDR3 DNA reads TGTGCCAGCACCAAAAGAACTCCGGGGGCGGGGGAGCAGTACTTC. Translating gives CASTKRTPGAGEQYF.

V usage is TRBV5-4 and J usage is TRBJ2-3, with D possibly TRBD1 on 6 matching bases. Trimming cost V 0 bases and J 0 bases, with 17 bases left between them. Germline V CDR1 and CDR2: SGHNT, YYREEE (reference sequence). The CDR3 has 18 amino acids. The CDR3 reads CASSLGPHRVTSTDTQYF. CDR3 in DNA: TGTGCCAGCAGCTTGGGGCCCCACAGGGTAACTAGCACAGATACGCAGTATTTT.

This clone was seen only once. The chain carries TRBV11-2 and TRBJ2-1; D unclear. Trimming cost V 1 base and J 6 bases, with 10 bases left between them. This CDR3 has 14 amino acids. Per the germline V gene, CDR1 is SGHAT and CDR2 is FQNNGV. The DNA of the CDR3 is TGTGCCAGCAGCTTAGTTTTATCAAGCAATGAGCAGTTCTTC. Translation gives CASSLVLSSNEQFF.

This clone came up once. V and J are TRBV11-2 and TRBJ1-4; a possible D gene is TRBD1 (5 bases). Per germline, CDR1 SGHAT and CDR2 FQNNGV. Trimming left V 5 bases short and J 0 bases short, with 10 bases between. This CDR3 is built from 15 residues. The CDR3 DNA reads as TGTGCCAGCAGCCCGGGGCAGGCAACTAATGAAAAACTGTTTTTT. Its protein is CASSPGQATNEKLFF.

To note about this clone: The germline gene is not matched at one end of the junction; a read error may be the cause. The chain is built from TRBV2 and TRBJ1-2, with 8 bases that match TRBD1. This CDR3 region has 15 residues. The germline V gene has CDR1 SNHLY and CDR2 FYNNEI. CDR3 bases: TGTGCCAGCAGTGAAACTTACACGGGACAGGAAGGGGGGGCCTTC. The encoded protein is CASSETYTGQEGGAF.

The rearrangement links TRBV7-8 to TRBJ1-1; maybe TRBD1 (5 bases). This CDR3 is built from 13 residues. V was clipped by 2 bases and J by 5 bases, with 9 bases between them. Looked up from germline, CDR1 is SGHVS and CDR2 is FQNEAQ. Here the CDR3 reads CASSLTGKTEAFF. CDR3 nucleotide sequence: TGTGCCAGCAGCTTAACAGGTAAAACTGAAGCTTTCTTT.

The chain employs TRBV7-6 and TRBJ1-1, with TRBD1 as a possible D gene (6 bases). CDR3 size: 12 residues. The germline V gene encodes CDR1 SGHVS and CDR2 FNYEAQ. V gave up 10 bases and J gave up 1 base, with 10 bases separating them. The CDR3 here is CATGGANTEAFF. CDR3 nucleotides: TGTGCCACGGGGGGCGCGAACACTGAAGCTTTCTTT. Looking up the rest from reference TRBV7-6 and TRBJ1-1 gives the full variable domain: GAGVSQSPRYKVTKRGQDVALRCDPISGHVSLYWYRQALGQGPEFLTYFNYEAQQDKSGLPNDRFSAERPEGSISTLTIQRTEQRDSAMYRCATGGANTEAFFGQGTRLTVV.

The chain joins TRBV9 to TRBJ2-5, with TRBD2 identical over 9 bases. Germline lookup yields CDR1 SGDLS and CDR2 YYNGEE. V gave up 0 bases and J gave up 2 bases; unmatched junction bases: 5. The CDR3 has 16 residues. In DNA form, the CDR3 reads TGTGCCAGCAGCGTAGCGGCGGGGGGGCCTCAAGAGACCCAGTACTTC. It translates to CASSVAAGGPQETQYF.

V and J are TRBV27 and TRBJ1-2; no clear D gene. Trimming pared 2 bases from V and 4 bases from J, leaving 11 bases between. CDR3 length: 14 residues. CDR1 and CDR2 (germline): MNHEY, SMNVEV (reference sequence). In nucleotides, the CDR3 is TGTGCCAGCAGTTTACACCCGAGGAGCTATGGCTACACCTTC. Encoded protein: CASSLHPRSYGYTF.

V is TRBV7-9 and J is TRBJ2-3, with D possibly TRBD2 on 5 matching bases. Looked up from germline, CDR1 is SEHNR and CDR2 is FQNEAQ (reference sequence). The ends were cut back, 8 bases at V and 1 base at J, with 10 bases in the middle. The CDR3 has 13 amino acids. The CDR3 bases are TGTGCCAGCGGCTACGGGGGCACAGATACGCAGTATTTT. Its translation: CASGYGGTDTQYF.

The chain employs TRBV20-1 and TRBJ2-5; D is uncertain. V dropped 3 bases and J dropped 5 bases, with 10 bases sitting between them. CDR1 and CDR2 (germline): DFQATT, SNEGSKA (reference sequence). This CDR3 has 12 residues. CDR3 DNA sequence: TGCAGTGCTAGTTCTTCCGGGGAGACCCAGTACTTC. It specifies CSASSSGETQYF.

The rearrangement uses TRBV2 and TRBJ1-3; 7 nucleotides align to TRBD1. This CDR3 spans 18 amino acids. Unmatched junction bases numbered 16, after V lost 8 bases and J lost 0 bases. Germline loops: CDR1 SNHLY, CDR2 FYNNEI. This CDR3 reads CASPTTGTAFSSGNTIYF. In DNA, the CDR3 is TGTGCCAGCCCAACAACCGGGACAGCCTTTTCCTCTGGAAACACCATATATTTT.

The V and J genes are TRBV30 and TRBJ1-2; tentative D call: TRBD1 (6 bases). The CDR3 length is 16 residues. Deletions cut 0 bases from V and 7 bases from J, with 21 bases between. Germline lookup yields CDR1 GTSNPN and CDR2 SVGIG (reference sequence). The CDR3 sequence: CAWSVVIRRGKSGYTF. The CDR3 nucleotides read TGTGCCTGGAGTGTAGTCATCCGAAGGGGGAAAAGTGGCTACACCTTC.

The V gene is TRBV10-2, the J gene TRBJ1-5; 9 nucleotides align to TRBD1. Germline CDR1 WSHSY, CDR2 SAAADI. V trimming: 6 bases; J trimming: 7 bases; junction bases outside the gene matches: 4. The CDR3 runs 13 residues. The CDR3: CASSPGQGQPQHF. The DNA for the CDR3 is TGCGCCAGCAGCCCGGGACAGGGACAGCCCCAGCATTTT.

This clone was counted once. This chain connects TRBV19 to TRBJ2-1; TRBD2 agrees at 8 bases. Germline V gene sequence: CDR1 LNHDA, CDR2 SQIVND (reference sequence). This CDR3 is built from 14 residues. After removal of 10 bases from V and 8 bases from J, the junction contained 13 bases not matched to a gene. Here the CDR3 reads CATEVGGGLYEQFF. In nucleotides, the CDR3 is TGTGCCACTGAAGTCGGGGGGGGGCTTTATGAGCAGTTCTTC.

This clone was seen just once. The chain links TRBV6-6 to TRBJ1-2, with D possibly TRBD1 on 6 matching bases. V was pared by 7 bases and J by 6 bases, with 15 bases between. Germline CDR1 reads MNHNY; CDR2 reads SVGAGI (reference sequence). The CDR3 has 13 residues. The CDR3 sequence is CASTPAQGNGYTF. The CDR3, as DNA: TGTGCCAGCACCCCGGCGCAGGGGAATGGCTACACCTTC.

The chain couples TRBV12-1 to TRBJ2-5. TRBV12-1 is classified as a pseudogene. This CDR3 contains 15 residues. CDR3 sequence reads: CASSFPSEGGETQYF. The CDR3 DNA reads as TGTGCCAGCAGCTTTCCTAGCGAGGGGGGAGAGACCCAGTACTTC.

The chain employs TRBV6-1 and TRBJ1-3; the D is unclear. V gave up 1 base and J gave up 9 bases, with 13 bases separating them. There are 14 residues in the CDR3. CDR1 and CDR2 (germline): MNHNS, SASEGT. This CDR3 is CASSEEWGRGTIYF. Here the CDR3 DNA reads TGTGCCAGCAGTGAAGAGTGGGGTCGGGGCACCATATATTTT.

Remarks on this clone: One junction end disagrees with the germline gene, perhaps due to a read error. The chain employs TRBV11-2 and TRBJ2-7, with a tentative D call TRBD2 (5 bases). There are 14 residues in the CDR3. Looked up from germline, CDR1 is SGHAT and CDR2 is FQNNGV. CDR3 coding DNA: TGTGCCAGCAGCCTAGAGGGCCTTACCTACGAGCAGTACTTC. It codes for CASSLEGLTYEQYF.

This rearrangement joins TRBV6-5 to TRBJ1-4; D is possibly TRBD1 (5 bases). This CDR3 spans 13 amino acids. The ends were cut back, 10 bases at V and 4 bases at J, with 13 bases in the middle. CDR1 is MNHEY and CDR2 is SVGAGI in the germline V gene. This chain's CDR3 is CATGRGYNEKLFF. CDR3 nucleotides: TGTGCCACCGGGAGGGGATATAATGAAAAACTGTTTTTT.

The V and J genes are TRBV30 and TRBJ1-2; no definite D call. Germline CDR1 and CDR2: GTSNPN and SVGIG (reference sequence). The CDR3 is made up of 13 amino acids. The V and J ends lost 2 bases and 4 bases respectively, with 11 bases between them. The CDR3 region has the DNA TGTGCCTGGAGTCTTACAGATCTCTATGGCTACACCTTC. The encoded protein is CAWSLTDLYGYTF.

In DNA, the CDR3 is TGTGCCAGCAGCTTAGCACAGGGGGATACGCAGTATTTT. Translating it yields CASSLAQGDTQYF. This chain connects TRBV7-3 to TRBJ2-3; 7 bases are shared with TRBD1. Germline V CDR1 and CDR2: SGHTA, FQGTGA. The ends lost 2 bases at V and 6 bases at J; junction bases unmatched: 2. This CDR3 has 13 residues.

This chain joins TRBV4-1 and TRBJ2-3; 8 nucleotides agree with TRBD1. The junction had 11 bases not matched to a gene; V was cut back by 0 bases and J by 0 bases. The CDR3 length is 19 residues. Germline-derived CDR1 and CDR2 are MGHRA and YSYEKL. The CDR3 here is CASSQDWRQGASSTDTQYF. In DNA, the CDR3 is TGCGCCAGCAGCCAAGATTGGCGGCAGGGGGCAAGTAGCACAGATACGCAGTATTTT.

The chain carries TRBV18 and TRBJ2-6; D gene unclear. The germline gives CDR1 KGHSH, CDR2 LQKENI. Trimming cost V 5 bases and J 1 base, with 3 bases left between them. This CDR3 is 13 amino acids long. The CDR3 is CASSGSGANVLTF. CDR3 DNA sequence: TGTGCCAGCTCAGGGTCTGGGGCCAACGTCCTGACTTTC.

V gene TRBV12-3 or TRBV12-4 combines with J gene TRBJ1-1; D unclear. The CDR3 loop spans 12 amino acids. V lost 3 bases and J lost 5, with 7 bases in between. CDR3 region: CASSFARTEAFF. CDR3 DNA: TGTGCCAGCAGTTTCGCTCGAACTGAAGCTTTCTTT.

CDR3 loop: CASSPSIYGGYTF. In nucleotides, the CDR3 is TGTGCCAGCAGCCCATCAATATACGGTGGCTACACCTTC. The chain carries TRBV3-1 (or the pseudogene TRBV3-2) and TRBJ1-2; no firm D call. Germline V gene sequence: CDR1 LGHDT, CDR2 YNNKEL (reference sequence). The CDR3 has 13 amino acids. Trimming stripped 4 bases from V and 7 bases from J, with 13 bases between.

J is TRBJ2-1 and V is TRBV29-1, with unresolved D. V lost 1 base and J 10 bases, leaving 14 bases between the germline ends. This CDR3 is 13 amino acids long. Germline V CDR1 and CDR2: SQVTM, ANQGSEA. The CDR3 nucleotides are TGCAGCGTTGAAGGGGGATGGGGTGGCGAGCAGTTCTTC. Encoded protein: CSVEGGWGGEQFF.

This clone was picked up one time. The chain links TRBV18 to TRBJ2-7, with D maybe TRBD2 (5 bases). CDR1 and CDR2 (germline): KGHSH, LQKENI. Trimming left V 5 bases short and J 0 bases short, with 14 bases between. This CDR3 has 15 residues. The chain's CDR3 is CASSSNPGSSYEQYF. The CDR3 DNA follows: TGTGCCAGCTCATCTAATCCGGGGAGCTCCTACGAGCAGTACTTC.